The 2 T cell receptor beta chains below come from one sample, sequenced in a study of T cell responses to AZD1222 COVID-19 vaccine. The method was immunoSEQ multiplex PCR; TCRdb's version includes in-frame clones alone and lacks a portion of them. This sample has approximately 120,000 clones; more than 70% occur once, and the top ten carry about 1.6%. This sample comprised peripheral blood, obtained on day 0 of AZD1222 vaccination. The receptors come from an adult in good health.

The chain combines TRBV10-3 with TRBJ2-7; D remains unclear. CDR3 size: 14 residues. The V end lost 10 bases, the J end lost 2 bases, and 18 bases lay between the germline ends. The germline V gene has CDR1 ENHRY and CDR2 SYGVKD. CDR3 DNA sequence: TGTGCCACCGAAACCCGGTCGGTCGCCTACGAGCAGTACTTC. Translation gives CATETRSVAYEQYF.

The chain joins TRBV18 to TRBJ2-7; tentative D call: TRBD2 (5 bases). In germline, CDR1 is KGHSH, CDR2 LQKENI. With 3 bases removed from V and 2 bases from J, the gap between germline ends came to 11 bases. The CDR3 sequence is 14 residues long. The DNA of the CDR3 is TGTGCCAGCTCACCCGAGCGGTTAACCTACGAGCAGTACTTC. Its protein is CASSPERLTYEQYF. The variable domain in full, with the rest retrieved from reference TRBV18 and TRBJ2-7, is NAGVMQNPRHLVRRRGQEARLRCSPMKGHSHVYWYRQLPEEGLKFMVYLQKENIIDESGMPKERFSAEFPKEGPSILRIQQVVRGDSAAYFCASSPERLTYEQYFGPGTRLTVT.